This T cell receptor beta chain originates from a study of cytomegalovirus exposure and HLA in healthy donors. As for the study in general: The roughly 120 validation repertoires, a later analysis reported, used the same platform as the approximately 700 first-cohort repertoires.

Here immunoSEQ multiplex PCR was the method, and the copy in TCRdb shows in-frame clones only, minus some. The sample lists around 160,000 clones; more than 70% were seen once. Sequenced material: PBMCs. The TCR sequence derives from a man aged 18 to 29 in good health and CMV-seronegative.

CDR3 in DNA: TGTGCCAGTAGTCAGCGGGACAGGGATAATGAAAAACTGTTTTTT. Amino acids: CASSQRDRDNEKLFF. The chain carries TRBV19 and TRBJ1-4; 9 bases agree with TRBD1. This CDR3 region has 15 residues. V lost 5 bases to trimming and J lost 4 bases; unmatched junction nucleotides: 5. CDR1 LNHDA and CDR2 SQIVND come from the germline V gene (reference sequence).